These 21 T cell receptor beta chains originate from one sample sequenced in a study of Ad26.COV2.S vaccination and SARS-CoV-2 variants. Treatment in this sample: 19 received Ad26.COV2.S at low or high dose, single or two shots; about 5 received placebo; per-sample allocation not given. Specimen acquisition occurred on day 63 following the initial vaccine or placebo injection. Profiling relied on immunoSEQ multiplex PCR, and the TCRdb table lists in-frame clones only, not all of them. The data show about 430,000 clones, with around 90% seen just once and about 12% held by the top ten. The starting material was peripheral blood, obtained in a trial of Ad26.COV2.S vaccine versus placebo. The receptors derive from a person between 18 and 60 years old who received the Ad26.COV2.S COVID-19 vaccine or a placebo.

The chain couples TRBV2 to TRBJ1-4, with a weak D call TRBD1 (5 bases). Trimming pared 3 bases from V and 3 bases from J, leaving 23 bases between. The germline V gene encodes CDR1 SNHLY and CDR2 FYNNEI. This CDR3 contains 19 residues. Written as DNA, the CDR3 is TGTGCCAGCAGTGATCGTCCAGGGTGGGCGGTCGGATCTAATGAAAAACTGTTTTTT. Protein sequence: CASSDRPGWAVGSNEKLFF.

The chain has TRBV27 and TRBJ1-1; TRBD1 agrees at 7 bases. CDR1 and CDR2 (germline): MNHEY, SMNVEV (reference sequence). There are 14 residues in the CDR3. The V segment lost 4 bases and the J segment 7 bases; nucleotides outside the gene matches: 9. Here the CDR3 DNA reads TGTGCCAGCAGTTCGACAGGGCCGGGAATTGAAGCTTTCTTT. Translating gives CASSSTGPGIEAFF.

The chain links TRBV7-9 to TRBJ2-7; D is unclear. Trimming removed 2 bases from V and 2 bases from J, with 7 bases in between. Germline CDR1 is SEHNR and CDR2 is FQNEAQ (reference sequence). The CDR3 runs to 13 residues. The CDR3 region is CASSLTQTYEQYF. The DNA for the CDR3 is TGTGCCAGCAGCTTAACCCAAACCTACGAGCAGTACTTC.

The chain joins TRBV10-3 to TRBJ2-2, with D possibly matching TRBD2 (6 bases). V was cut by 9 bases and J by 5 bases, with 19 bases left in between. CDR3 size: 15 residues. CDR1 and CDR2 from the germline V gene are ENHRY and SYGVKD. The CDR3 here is CAMRPGLGPTGELFF. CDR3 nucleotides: TGTGCCATGAGACCGGGACTGGGACCGACCGGGGAGCTGTTTTTT.

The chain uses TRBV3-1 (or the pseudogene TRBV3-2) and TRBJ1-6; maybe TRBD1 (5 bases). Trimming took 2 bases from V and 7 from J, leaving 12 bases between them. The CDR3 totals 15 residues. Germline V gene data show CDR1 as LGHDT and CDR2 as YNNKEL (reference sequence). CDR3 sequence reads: CASSQSGTENSPLHF. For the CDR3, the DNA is TGTGCCAGCAGCCAATCCGGGACGGAGAATTCACCCCTCCACTTT.

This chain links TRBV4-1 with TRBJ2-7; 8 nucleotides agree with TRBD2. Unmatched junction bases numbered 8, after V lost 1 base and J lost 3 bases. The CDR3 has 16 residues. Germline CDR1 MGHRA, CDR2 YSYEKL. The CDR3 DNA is TGCGCCAGCAGCCAAGTACCTAGCGGGTTGGGCTACGAGCAGTACTTC. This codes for CASSQVPSGLGYEQYF.

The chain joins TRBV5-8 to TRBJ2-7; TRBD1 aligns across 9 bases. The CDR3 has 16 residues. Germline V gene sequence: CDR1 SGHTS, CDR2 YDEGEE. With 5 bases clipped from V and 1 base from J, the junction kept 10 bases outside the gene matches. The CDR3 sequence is CASRASTGQGSYEQYF. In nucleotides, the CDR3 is TGTGCCAGCAGGGCCTCAACGGGACAGGGATCCTACGAGCAGTACTTC.

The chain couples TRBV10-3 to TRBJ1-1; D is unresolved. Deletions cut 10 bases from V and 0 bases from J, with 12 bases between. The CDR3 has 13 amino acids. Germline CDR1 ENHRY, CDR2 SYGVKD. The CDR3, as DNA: TGTGCCACCGAAGATCGGATGAACACTGAAGCTTTCTTT. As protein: CATEDRMNTEAFF.

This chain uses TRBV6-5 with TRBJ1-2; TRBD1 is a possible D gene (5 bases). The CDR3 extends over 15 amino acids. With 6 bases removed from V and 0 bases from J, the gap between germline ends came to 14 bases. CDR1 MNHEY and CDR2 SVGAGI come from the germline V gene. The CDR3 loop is CASSPLGGANYGYTF. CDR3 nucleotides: TGTGCCAGCAGCCCACTGGGAGGGGCTAACTATGGCTACACCTTC.

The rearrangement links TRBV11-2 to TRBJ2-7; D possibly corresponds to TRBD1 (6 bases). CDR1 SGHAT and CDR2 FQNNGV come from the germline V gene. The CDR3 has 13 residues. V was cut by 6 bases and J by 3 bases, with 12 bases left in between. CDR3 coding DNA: TGTGCCAGCAGTGGACAGACTAACTACGAGCAGTACTTC. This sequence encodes CASSGQTNYEQYF.

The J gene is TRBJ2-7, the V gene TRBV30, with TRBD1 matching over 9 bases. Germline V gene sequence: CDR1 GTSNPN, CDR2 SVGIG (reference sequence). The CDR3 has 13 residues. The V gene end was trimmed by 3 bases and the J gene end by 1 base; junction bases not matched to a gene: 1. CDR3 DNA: TGTGCCTGGAGCGGGACAGGGTCCTACGAGCAGTACTTC. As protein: CAWSGTGSYEQYF. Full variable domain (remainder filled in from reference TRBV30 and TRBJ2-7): SQTIHQWPATLVQPVGSPLSLECTVEGTSNPNLYWYRQAAGRGLQLLFYSVGIGQISSEVPQNLSASRPQDRQFILSSKKLLLSDSGFYLCAWSGTGSYEQYFGPGTRLTVT.

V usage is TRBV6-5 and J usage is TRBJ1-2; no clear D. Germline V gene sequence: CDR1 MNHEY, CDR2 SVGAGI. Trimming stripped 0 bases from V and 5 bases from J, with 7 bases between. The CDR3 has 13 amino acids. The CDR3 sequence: CASSYSRGYGYTF. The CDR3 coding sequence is TGTGCCAGCAGTTACTCGCGGGGTTATGGCTACACCTTC.

The CDR3 DNA is TGTGCCAGCAGCGCAGGGGTTTTTGGCACAGATACGCAGTATTTT. Its protein is CASSAGVFGTDTQYF. The rearrangement links TRBV9 to TRBJ2-3; possibly TRBD1 for D (6 bases). V was pared by 3 bases and J by 1 base, with 12 bases between. Germline values: CDR1 SGDLS, CDR2 YYNGEE. The CDR3 runs to 15 residues. The full variable domain, with the rest looked up from reference TRBV9 and TRBJ2-3, is DSGVTQTPKHLITATGQRVTLRCSPRSGDLSVYWYQQSLDQGLQFLIQYYNGEERAKGNILERFSAQQFPDLHSELNLSSLELGDSALYFCASSAGVFGTDTQYFGPGTRLTVL.

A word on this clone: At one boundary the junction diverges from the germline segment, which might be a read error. CDR3 in DNA: TGCAGTGCTAGTCTTGGACTAGCGGGAGGGTGGGGGCGCAATCAGCAGTTCTTC. It encodes CSASLGLAGGWGRNQQFF. This rearrangement joins TRBV20-1 to TRBJ2-1; TRBD2 agrees at 15 bases. The CDR3 runs 18 residues. Germline V gives CDR1 DFQATT, CDR2 SNEGSKA (reference sequence).

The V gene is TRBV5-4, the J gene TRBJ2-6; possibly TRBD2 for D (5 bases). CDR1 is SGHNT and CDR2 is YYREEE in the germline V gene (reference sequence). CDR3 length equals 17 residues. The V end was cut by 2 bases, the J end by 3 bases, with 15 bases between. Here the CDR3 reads CASSLGRALRGANVLTF. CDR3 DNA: TGTGCCAGCAGCTTAGGGCGGGCCCTCCGTGGGGCCAACGTCCTGACTTTC.

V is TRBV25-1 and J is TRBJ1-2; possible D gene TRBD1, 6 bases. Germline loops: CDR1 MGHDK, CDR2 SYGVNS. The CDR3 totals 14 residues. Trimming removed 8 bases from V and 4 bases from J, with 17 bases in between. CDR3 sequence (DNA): TGTGCCAGCTTGGGGGCAGGACACGTCTATGGCTACACCTTC. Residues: CASLGAGHVYGYTF.

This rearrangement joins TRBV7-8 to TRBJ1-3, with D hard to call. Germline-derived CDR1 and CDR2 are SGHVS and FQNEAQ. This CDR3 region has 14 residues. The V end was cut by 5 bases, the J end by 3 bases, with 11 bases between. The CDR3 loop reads CASSQALNGNTIYF. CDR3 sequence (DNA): TGTGCCAGCAGCCAAGCGCTAAATGGAAACACCATATATTTT.

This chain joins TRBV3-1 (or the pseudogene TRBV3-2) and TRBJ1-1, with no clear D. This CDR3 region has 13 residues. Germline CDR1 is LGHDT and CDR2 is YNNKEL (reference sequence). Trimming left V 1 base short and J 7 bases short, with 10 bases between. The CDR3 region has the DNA TGTGCCAGCAGCCAAGCGGGTCGGATTGAAGCTTTCTTT. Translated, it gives CASSQAGRIEAFF.

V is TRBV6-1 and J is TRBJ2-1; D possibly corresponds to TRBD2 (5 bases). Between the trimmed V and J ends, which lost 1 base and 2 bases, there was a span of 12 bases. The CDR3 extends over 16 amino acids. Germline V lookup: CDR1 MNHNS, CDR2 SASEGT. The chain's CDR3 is CASSEVDGGPYNEQFF. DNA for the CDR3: TGTGCCAGCAGTGAAGTTGACGGCGGGCCCTACAATGAGCAGTTCTTC.

The CDR3 nucleotides are TGCAGCGCGGCGGTGAACACTGAAGCTTTCTTT. It is translated as CSAAVNTEAFF. V is TRBV29-1 and J is TRBJ1-1, with D unclear. Germline values: CDR1 SQVTM, CDR2 ANQGSEA. The CDR3 contains 11 residues. V was shortened by 7 bases and J by 0 bases, with 6 bases between the two germline ends.

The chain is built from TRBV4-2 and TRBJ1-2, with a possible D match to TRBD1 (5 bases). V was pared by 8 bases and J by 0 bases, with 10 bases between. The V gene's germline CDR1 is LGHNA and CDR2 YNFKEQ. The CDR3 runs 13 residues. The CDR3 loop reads CASATVTNYGYTF. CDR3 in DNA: TGTGCCAGCGCGACAGTAACTAACTATGGCTACACCTTC.